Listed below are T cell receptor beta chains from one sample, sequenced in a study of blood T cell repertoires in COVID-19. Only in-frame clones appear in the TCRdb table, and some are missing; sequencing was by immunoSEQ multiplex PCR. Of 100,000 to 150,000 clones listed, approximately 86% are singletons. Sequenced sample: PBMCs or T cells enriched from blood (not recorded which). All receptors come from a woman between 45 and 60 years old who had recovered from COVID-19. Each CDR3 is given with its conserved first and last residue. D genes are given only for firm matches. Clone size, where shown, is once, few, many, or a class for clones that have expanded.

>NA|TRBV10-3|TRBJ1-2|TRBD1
TGTGCCACCCGGGACAGCGCAAAGGCCTATGGCTACACCTTC
CATRDSAKAYGYTF
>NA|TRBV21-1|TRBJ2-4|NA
TGTGCCAGCAGCGATAAAACAGGTCCTCTAGCCAAAAACATTCAGTACTTC
CASSDKTGPLAKNIQYF
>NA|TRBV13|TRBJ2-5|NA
TGTGCCAGCAGCTTAGTGGGACTGGAGACCCAGTACTTC
CASSLVGLETQYF
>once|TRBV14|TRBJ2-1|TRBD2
TGTGCCAGCAGCCTCGGGACTAGCGGACCCTACAATGAGCAGTTCTTC
CASSLGTSGPYNEQFF
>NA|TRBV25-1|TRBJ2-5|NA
TGTGCCAGCAGTGAAATGAGGCAACAGGAATTCCAAGAGACCCAGTACTTC
CASSEMRQQEFQETQYF
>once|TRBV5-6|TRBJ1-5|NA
TGTGCCAGCAGCTTGGCCGGACAGAGCAATCAGCCCCAGCATTTT
CASSLAGQSNQPQHF
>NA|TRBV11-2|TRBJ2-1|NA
TGTGCCAGCAGCTTATTCCAGGGAGGCACCTACAATGAGCAGTTCTTC
CASSLFQGGTYNEQFF
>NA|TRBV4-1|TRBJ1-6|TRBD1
TGCGCCAGCAGCCAAGCCTTCGGACAGGGCGATTCACCCCTCCACTTT
CASSQAFGQGDSPLHF
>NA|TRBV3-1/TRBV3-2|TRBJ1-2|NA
TGTGCCAGCAGCCAAGGGGCGAAGACAGACAGATTCTTC
CASSQGAKTDRFF
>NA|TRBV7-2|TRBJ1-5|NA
TGTGCCAGCAGCTTAACCGAGAGCAGCAATCAGCCCCAGCATTTT
CASSLTESSNQPQHF
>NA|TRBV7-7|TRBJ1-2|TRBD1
TGTGCTAGCAGCTCCTGGCCCGGGACAGCCCTAAACTATGGCTACACCTTC
CASSSWPGTALNYGYTF
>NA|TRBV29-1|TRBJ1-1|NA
TGCAGCGTTGAAGAGCAGGGGTCGGGCACTGAAGCTTTCTTT
CSVEEQGSGTEAFF
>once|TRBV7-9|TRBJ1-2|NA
TGTGCCAGCAGCTTAGTTTCCAGGGATCACTATGGCTACACCTTC
CASSLVSRDHYGYTF
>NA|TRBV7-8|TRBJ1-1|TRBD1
TGTGCCAGCAGCATGGGCCTGGGACAGAGAGCCTATACTGAAGCTTTCTTT
CASSMGLGQRAYTEAFF
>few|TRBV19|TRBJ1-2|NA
TGTGCCAGTACCATGGTAGGGGTTGGCTACACCTTC
CASTMVGVGYTF
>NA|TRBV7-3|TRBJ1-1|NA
TGTGCCAGCAGCTTACTGGACTCGAACACTGAAGCTTTCTTT
CASSLLDSNTEAFF
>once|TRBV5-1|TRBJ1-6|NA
TGCGCCAGCAGCCCGGAAGGGGGTAATAATTCACCCCTCCACTTT
CASSPEGGNNSPLHF
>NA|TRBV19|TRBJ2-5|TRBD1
TGTGCCAGTAGTTTATTAGGGACAGGCGTTCAAGAGACCCAGTACTTC
CASSLLGTGVQETQYF
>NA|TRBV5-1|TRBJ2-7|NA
TGCGCCAGCAGCCTGCGGCGGGACAGATCCTACGAGCAGTACTTC
CASSLRRDRSYEQYF
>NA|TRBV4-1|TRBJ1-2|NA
TGCGCCAGCAGCCAAGAGGGCGGGCAGGCCCGTGGCTACACCTTC
CASSQEGGQARGYTF
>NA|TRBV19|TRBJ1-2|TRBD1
TGTGCCAGTAGTAGGCCGGGACAGGGTGACGGCTACACCTTC
CASSRPGQGDGYTF
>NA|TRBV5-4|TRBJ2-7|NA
TGTGCCAGCACCCGACGGGAACAAACCTACGAGCAGTACTTC
CASTRREQTYEQYF
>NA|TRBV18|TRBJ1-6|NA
TGTGCCAGCTCCCTCGGGGGGCTGGTAACGAATTCACCCCTCCACTTT
CASSLGGLVTNSPLHF
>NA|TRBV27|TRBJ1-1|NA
TGTGCCAGCAGTTCCACAGGAGACACTGAAGCTTTCTTT
CASSSTGDTEAFF
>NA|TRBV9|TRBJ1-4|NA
TGTGCCAGGGACCTGACAGGCATTCTTGCAACTAATGAAAAACTGTTTTTT
CARDLTGILATNEKLFF
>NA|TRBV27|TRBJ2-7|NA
TGTGCCAGCGGGGGCCAGGACTTCTCCTACGAGCAGTACTTC
CASGGQDFSYEQYF
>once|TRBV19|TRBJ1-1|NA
TGTGCCAGTAGTACCGAGTGGAACACTGAAGCTTTCTTT
CASSTEWNTEAFF
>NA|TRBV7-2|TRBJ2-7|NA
TGTGCCAGCAGCGCAACACGCGGGGTAGGGAAAACCTACGAGCAGTACTTC
CASSATRGVGKTYEQYF
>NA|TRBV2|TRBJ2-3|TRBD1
TGTGCCAGCAGTGAGGACAGGGGTTTCTCAGATACGCAGTATTTT
CASSEDRGFSDTQYF
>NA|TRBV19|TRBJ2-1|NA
TGTGCCAGTGGAGGGAATGAGCAGTTCTTC
CASGGNEQFF
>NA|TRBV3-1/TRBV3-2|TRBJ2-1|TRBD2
TGTGCCAGCAGCCAAGTTGCGGGGGTATACAATGAGCAGTTCTTC
CASSQVAGVYNEQFF
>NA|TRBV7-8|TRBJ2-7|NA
TGTGCCAGCAGCTTAGTAGGGGGATATTCGTCGGGCGAGCAGTACTTC
CASSLVGGYSSGEQYF
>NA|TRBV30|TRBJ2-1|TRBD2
TGTGCCTGGAGTGAAGTTCGGGGACTAGCGGGGGGGAGCTCCTACAATGAGCAGTTCTTC
CAWSEVRGLAGGSSYNEQFF
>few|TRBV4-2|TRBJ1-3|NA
TGTGCCAGCAGCCAAGGCTACGGGGTGGACACCATATATTTT
CASSQGYGVDTIYF
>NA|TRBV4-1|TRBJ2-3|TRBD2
TGCGCCAGCAGCCAAACGTGGGCGGGAGGAGATACGCAGTATTTT
CASSQTWAGGDTQYF
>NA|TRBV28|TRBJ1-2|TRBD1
TGTGCCAGCAGTTTAAGCAGCGGGCAGGGGGCCGGGTATGGCTACACCTTC
CASSLSSGQGAGYGYTF
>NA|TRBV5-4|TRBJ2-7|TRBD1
TGTGCCAGCAGCAGAAGGGACAGCATCTACGAGCAGTACTTC
CASSRRDSIYEQYF
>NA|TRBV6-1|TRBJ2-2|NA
TGTGCCAGCAGTGAAGAGCAACGCTCCGGGGAGCTGTTTTTT
CASSEEQRSGELFF
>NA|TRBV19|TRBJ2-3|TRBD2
TGTGCCAGTAGTATCCGGCTAGCGGGGATGACGAGCACAGATACGCAGTATTTT
CASSIRLAGMTSTDTQYF
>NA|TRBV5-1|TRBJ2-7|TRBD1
TGCGCCAGCAGCCCGGGACAGGGGATCTACGAGCAGTACTTC
CASSPGQGIYEQYF
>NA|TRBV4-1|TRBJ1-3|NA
TGCGCCAGCAGCCCCGGGGGCTCTGGAAACACCATATATTTT
CASSPGGSGNTIYF
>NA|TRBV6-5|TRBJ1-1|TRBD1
TGTGCCAGCGGTTCCGGGACAGTTAACACTGAAGCTTTCTTT
CASGSGTVNTEAFF
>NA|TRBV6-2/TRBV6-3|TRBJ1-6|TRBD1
TGTGCCAGCAGTTACTCGCAACAGACAGGGCTTTCACCCCTCCACTTT
CASSYSQQTGLSPLHF
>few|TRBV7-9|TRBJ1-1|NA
TGTGCCAGCAGCTTGAATAATCGGGAGGCGGCTTTCTTT
CASSLNNREAAFF
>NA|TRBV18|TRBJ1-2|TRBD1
TGTGCCAGCTCACCTCCCGACAGGGCTGGTGGCTACACCTTC
CASSPPDRAGGYTF
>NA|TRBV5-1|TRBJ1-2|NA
TGCGCCAGCAGCTCGACAGCTGACAACTATGGCTACACCTTC
CASSSTADNYGYTF
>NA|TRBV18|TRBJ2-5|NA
TGTGCCAGCTCACCACCGGGACTCTCCCAAGAGACCCAGTACTTC
CASSPPGLSQETQYF
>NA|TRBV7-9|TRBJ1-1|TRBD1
TGTGCCAGCAGCTCCACAGGGGCCACTGAAGCTTTCTTT
CASSSTGATEAFF
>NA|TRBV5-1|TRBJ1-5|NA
TGCGCCAGCAGCTTGGCCTCGGATCAGCCCCAGCATTTT
CASSLASDQPQHF
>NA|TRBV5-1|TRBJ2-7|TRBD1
TGCGCCAGCAGCTTGGTCGGACAGGGCTACTACGAGCAGTACTTC
CASSLVGQGYYEQYF
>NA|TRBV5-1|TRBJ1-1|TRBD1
TGCGCCAGCAGCCCGTTGGACAGGGGGTTTGCTGAAGCTTTCTTT
CASSPLDRGFAEAFF
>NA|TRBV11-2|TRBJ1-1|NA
TGTGCCAGCAGCTTAGATGGGTACGGCACCGGGTCGAACACTGAAGCTTTCTTT
CASSLDGYGTGSNTEAFF
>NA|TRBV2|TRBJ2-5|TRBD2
TGTGCCAGCAACCAACTAGCGGGGGTCCTCCCGTACCAAGAGACCCAGTACTTC
CASNQLAGVLPYQETQYF
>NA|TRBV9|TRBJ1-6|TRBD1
TGTGCCAGCAGCCCCCCCGGACAGGGCAATAATTCACCCCTCCACTTT
CASSPPGQGNNSPLHF
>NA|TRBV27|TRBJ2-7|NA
TGTGCCAGCAGTTTTCACGATAGCTACGAGCAGTACTTC
CASSFHDSYEQYF
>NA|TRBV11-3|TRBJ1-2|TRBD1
TGTGCCAGCAGCTTCCCGGGACAGGACTATGGCTACACCTTC
CASSFPGQDYGYTF
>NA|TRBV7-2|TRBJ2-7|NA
TGTGCCAGCAGCAGGCCCGGGGACTACGAGCAGTACTTC
CASSRPGDYEQYF
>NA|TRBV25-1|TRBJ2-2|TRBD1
TGTGCCAGCAGAAATAGACAGGGGGCCGGGGAGCTGTTTTTT
CASRNRQGAGELFF
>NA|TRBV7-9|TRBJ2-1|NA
TGTGCCAGCAGCCCCGCGGGGGCGAAAAACAATGAGCAGTTCTTC
CASSPAGAKNNEQFF